This passage covers 27 T cell receptor beta chains from one sample sequenced in a study of blood T cell repertoires in COVID-19. The assay was immunoSEQ multiplex PCR, and TCRdb's table has in-frame clones only and misses some. This table holds 250,000 to 350,000 clones, about nine tenths found once. The sample taken for sequencing was peripheral blood. The source is a woman aged 45 to 65 who had recovered from COVID-19.

This chain joins TRBV7-9 and TRBJ1-5, with TRBD1 matching over 8 bases. The CDR3 covers 15 residues. Germline loops: CDR1 SEHNR, CDR2 FQNEAQ (reference sequence). V was pared by 5 bases and J by 0 bases, with 3 bases of the junction left unmatched. The CDR3 DNA sequence: TGTGCCAGCAGCCAGGGACAGGTTAGCAATCAGCCCCAGCATTTT. It translates to CASSQGQVSNQPQHF.

The chain couples TRBV10-3 to TRBJ1-3, with D possibly being TRBD1 (6 bases). V lost 2 bases, J lost 4 bases, and 15 bases lay in between. The germline V gene encodes CDR1 ENHRY and CDR2 SYGVKD. The CDR3 totals 16 residues. CDR3 residues: CAISESGTGTGNTIYF. CDR3 sequence (DNA): TGTGCCATCAGTGAGAGTGGAACAGGGACAGGAAACACCATATATTTT.

CDR3 nucleotide sequence: TGTGCCAGCTCAACGTTAGCGGGAGGGCCGAATGAGCAGTTCTTC. It translates to CASSTLAGGPNEQFF. This chain joins TRBV18 and TRBJ2-1; 11 bases map to TRBD2. From germline, CDR1 is KGHSH and CDR2 LQKENI. With 5 bases clipped from V and 7 bases from J, the junction kept 7 bases outside the gene matches. The CDR3 is 15 residues long.

V gene TRBV12-3 or TRBV12-4 combines with J gene TRBJ2-1; no clear D. There are 13 residues in the CDR3. The ends were cut back, 6 bases at V and 6 bases at J, with 12 bases in the middle. The chain's CDR3 is CASSSAPFNEQFF. The CDR3 bases are TGTGCCAGCAGCTCTGCGCCATTCAATGAGCAGTTCTTC.

This clone appeared a few times. The chain uses TRBV4-2 and TRBJ2-1; 11 bases match TRBD2. Trimming cost V 1 base and J 4 bases; bases outside gene matches: 9. Germline loops: CDR1 LGHNA, CDR2 YNFKEQ. The CDR3 is 18 amino acids. As DNA, the CDR3 is TGTGCCAGCAGCCAAGGTGGACTAGCGGGCCTCGATTACAATGAGCAGTTCTTC. Translating it yields CASSQGGLAGLDYNEQFF.

The table lists this clone with a count of one. This chain uses TRBV7-2 with TRBJ1-4, with TRBD1 matching 8 bases. This CDR3 region has 14 residues. CDR1 is SGHTA, CDR2 FQGNSA, per germline. V was clipped by 5 bases and J by 8 bases; unmatched bases: 7. CDR3 in DNA: TGTGCCAGCAGCCGTCGGACAGGGCCGGAAAAACTGTTTTTT. This encodes CASSRRTGPEKLFF.

V is TRBV7-2 and J is TRBJ2-7, with D perhaps TRBD1 (7 bases). The CDR3 covers 19 residues. Germline CDR1 SGHTA, CDR2 FQGNSA. V lost 1 base and J lost 1, with 23 bases in between. CDR3 residues: CASSLVGGQTGIPSYEQYF. The CDR3 nucleotides read TGTGCCAGCAGCTTAGTCGGGGGACAGACAGGGATCCCTTCCTACGAGCAGTACTTC.

This clone was picked up one time. V is TRBV5-1 and J is TRBJ1-6; TRBD1 aligns across 7 bases. The CDR3 covers 14 residues. Germline V gene sequence: CDR1 SGHRS, CDR2 YFSETQ. The J segment lost 12 bases and the V segment lost 3 bases, leaving 9 bases of the junction unmatched. CDR3 in DNA: TGCGCCAGCAGCTCGGAGGTTTCAGGGGGACCCCTCCACTTT. Translated: CASSSEVSGGPLHF.

DNA of the CDR3: TGTGCCTGGAAGATGGCAGGGAATCAGCCCCAGCATTTT. Translated: CAWKMAGNQPQHF. This rearrangement joins TRBV30 to TRBJ1-5; the D gene is possibly TRBD1 (5 bases). Germline V gives CDR1 GTSNPN, CDR2 SVGIG (reference sequence). V lost 4 bases and J lost 4, with 11 bases in between. The length of the CDR3 is 13 residues.

This chain connects TRBV4-3 to TRBJ2-3; TRBD2 agrees at 13 bases. The CDR3 covers 17 residues. In germline, CDR1 is LGHNA, CDR2 YSLEER. V shed 4 bases, J shed 0 bases, and the junction held 4 bases outside the gene matches. The CDR3 bases are TGCGCCAGCAGCCCGGGACTAGCGGGGTCTAGCACAGATACGCAGTATTTT. Translating gives CASSPGLAGSSTDTQYF.

A few counts support this clone. The chain couples TRBV7-2 to TRBJ1-1, with 8 bases matching TRBD1. Germline loops: CDR1 SGHTA, CDR2 FQGNSA. Germline trimming cut 2 bases from V and 5 bases from J; bases unmatched to any gene: 7. The CDR3 covers 15 residues. CDR3 nucleotide sequence: TGTGCCAGCAGCTTATATCAGGGGGCGCGGACTGAAGCTTTCTTT. It translates to CASSLYQGARTEAFF.

This clone was seen only once. V and J are TRBV15 and TRBJ1-2, with D unclear. Germline CDR1 is LNHNV and CDR2 is YYDKDF (reference sequence). Deletions cut 3 bases from V and 8 bases from J, with 16 bases between. The CDR3 loop spans 14 amino acids. CDR3 nucleotide sequence: TGTGCCACCAGCAGTGGGCGAATCAAAATCGGCTACACCTTC. Translation gives CATSSGRIKIGYTF.

The V call is TRBV28, the J call TRBJ2-7; D perhaps matches TRBD2 (6 bases). V was trimmed by 2 bases and J by 0 bases, leaving 8 bases between them. Germline V gives CDR1 MDHEN, CDR2 SYDVKM. The CDR3 totals 14 residues. CDR3 in DNA: TGTGCCAGCAGTTTAGCGGGACCCTCCTACGAGCAGTACTTC. This sequence encodes CASSLAGPSYEQYF.

The chain has TRBV30 and TRBJ1-2; no clear D gene. The V gene's germline CDR1 is GTSNPN and CDR2 SVGIG (reference sequence). Deletions cut 3 bases from V and 0 bases from J, with 8 bases between. This CDR3 is 13 amino acids long. CDR3 sequence: CAWRAGANYGYTF. DNA of the CDR3: TGTGCCTGGAGGGCAGGCGCTAACTATGGCTACACCTTC.

The rearrangement uses TRBV7-2 and TRBJ1-1; a weak D match, TRBD1 (6 bases). Germline CDR1 is SGHTA and CDR2 is FQGNSA. The CDR3 extends over 13 amino acids. Trimming removed 5 bases at V and 8 bases at J, with 15 bases between. The CDR3 DNA reads as TGTGCCAGCAGCCCAAACAGGGCTGGGGAAGCTTTCTTT. Protein sequence: CASSPNRAGEAFF.

As to this clone: Additional DNA sequences in this sample encode the identical CDR3. The genes are TRBV6-2 or TRBV6-3 and TRBJ1-1; no definite D call. CDR1 is MNHEY, CDR2 SVGEGT, per germline. V shed 2 bases and J shed 1 base, with 8 bases lying between them. The CDR3 consists of 14 residues. The CDR3 nucleotides read TGTGCCAGCAGTTACAGCCTCCCGAACACTGAAGCTTTCTTT. It codes for CASSYSLPNTEAFF.

The V gene is TRBV19, the J gene TRBJ2-3, with 7 bases identical to TRBD1. The CDR3 is 15 amino acids. V shed 6 bases, J shed 0 bases, and the junction held 6 bases outside the gene matches. The germline V gene has CDR1 LNHDA and CDR2 SQIVND (reference sequence). CDR3 DNA: TGTGCCAGTAGCCTACAGGGGCATAGCACAGATACGCAGTATTTT. This gives the protein CASSLQGHSTDTQYF.

This chain uses TRBV11-2 with TRBJ2-7; tentatively, D is TRBD1 (6 bases). Germline CDR1 and CDR2: SGHAT and FQNNGV. The CDR3 sequence is 13 residues long. Trimming left V 1 base short and J 5 bases short, with 9 bases between. CDR3 amino acids: CASSLGRGDEQYF. In DNA form, the CDR3 reads TGTGCCAGCAGCTTAGGCAGGGGCGACGAGCAGTACTTC.

V is TRBV6-4 and J is TRBJ1-1; possibly TRBD1 for D (6 bases). The germline V and J ends were trimmed by 8 bases and 5 bases, with 15 bases remaining between them. Germline V gives CDR1 MRHNA, CDR2 SNTAGT. This CDR3 region has 13 residues. This CDR3 reads CASRQARGTEAFF. The CDR3 bases are TGTGCCAGCCGACAGGCGCGAGGGACTGAAGCTTTCTTT.

The chain combines TRBV5-1 with TRBJ1-5; 7 nucleotides match TRBD1. The CDR3 consists of 14 residues. The V segment lost 4 bases and the J segment 4 bases; nucleotides outside the gene matches: 5. The germline V gene encodes CDR1 SGHRS and CDR2 YFSETQ. The CDR3 DNA sequence: TGCGCCAGCAGCACCGGGACAGTGAATCAGCCCCAGCATTTT. Translating it yields CASSTGTVNQPQHF. Drawing the rest from reference TRBV5-1 and TRBJ1-5, the complete variable domain is KAGVTQTPRYLIKTRGQQVTLSCSPISGHRSVSWYQQTPGQGLQFLFEYFSETQRNKGNFPGRFSGRQFSNSRSEMNVSTLELGDSALYLCASSTGTVNQPQHFGDGTRLSIL.

The V gene is TRBV10-3, the J gene TRBJ1-2, with 7 bases lining up with TRBD1. From germline, CDR1 is ENHRY and CDR2 SYGVKD. The junction had 14 bases not matched to a gene; V was cut back by 6 bases and J by 7 bases. This CDR3 comprises 15 residues. As DNA, the CDR3 is TGTGCCATCAGAGAAGGGGGCGATATAGAAGGTGGCTACACCTTC. It codes for CAIREGGDIEGGYTF.

The chain joins TRBV6-2 or TRBV6-3 to TRBJ2-3, with 7 bases identical to TRBD2. V gave up 1 base and J gave up 4 bases; unmatched junction bases: 11. The CDR3 extends over 17 amino acids. In germline, CDR1 is MNHEY, CDR2 SVGEGT. The CDR3 loop is CASSYFRVTSSADTQYF. Written as DNA, the CDR3 is TGTGCCAGCAGTTACTTCAGAGTGACTAGCAGCGCAGATACGCAGTATTTT.

This chain joins TRBV9 and TRBJ1-4; a weak D match, TRBD1 (5 bases). The CDR3 sequence is 15 residues long. With 3 bases removed from V and 8 bases from J, the gap between germline ends came to 17 bases. CDR1 and CDR2 (germline): SGDLS, YYNGEE. As DNA, the CDR3 is TGTGCCAGCAGCGCCTCGGGCCAGGGTGGCGAAAAACTGTTTTTT. Translated, it gives CASSASGQGGEKLFF.

The chain has TRBV6-2 or TRBV6-3 and TRBJ2-5; D is unresolved. Trimming removed 4 bases at V and 3 bases at J, with 12 bases between. The CDR3 loop spans 14 amino acids. Germline-derived CDR1 and CDR2 are MNHEY and SVGEGT. CDR3 DNA: TGTGCCAGCAGTTCAAGACTGCCTAAAGAGACCCAGTACTTC. Amino acid sequence: CASSSRLPKETQYF.

J is TRBJ1-2 and V is TRBV12-3 or TRBV12-4; no clear D gene. The CDR3 extends over 13 amino acids. V was pared by 2 bases and J by 4 bases, with 8 bases between. CDR3 DNA: TGTGCCAGCAGTTTATCCCTCAGCTATGGCTACACCTTC. Translated, it gives CASSLSLSYGYTF.

The CDR3 DNA reads TGTGCCGGAACAGGGATGGGTAGAGAGACCCAGTACTTC. Residues: CAGTGMGRETQYF. V gene TRBV30 combines with J gene TRBJ2-5; D perhaps matches TRBD1 (6 bases). The germline CDR1 and CDR2 sequences are GTSNPN and SVGIG (reference sequence). This CDR3 spans 13 amino acids. The V gene lost 8 bases and the J gene lost 4 bases, with 17 bases spanning the gap.

The chain has TRBV9 and TRBJ2-5, with TRBD1 matching 9 bases. CDR1 is SGDLS and CDR2 is YYNGEE in the germline V gene. CDR3 length: 17 amino acids. Trimming at V came to 3 bases and at J to 2 bases, leaving 11 bases not matched to a gene. CDR3 loop: CASSAVTGGVGQETQYF. CDR3 DNA sequence: TGTGCCAGCAGCGCGGTGACAGGGGGAGTTGGTCAAGAGACCCAGTACTTC.